The present T cell receptor beta chain was sequenced within a study of blood T cell repertoires in COVID-19. Study background: Sites across the United States, Italy and Spain contributed samples from acute and convalescent COVID-19. The cDNA or gDNA used as material had been derived from T cells, B-cell-depleted T cells, or PBMCs.

J gave up 5 bases and V 4 bases, and 8 bases lay outside the gene matches. Germline lookup yields CDR1 SGDLS and CDR2 YYNGEE. The CDR3 consists of 15 residues. In the source study's methods: Researchers report that nucleated cell counts were estimated from reference gene primer amplification. Some clones are missing from TCRdb's copy, which holds only in-frame ones; the method was immunoSEQ multiplex PCR. V, J and clone size were drawn from that table, and D and trimming were deduced from the DNA. The sample contains around 280,000 clones, 70% to 90% of which appear only once. V is TRBV9 and J is TRBJ1-1; 10 bases match TRBD1. This TCR came from a man aged 70 or older with acute or convalescent COVID-19. The sequenced material came from peripheral blood. CDR3 nucleotide sequence: TGTGCCAGCAGCCCAAGACAGGGGGCGAGGACTGAAGCTTTCTTT. Protein product: CASSPRQGARTEAFF.